The 14 T cell receptor beta chains given below trace back to one sample, sequenced in a study of human T cells and chemical hapten exposure. Time point denoted: patch test 2, 6 weeks after DPC sensitization. Stated treatment: therapeutic diphenylcyclopropenone sensitization with weekly scalp DPC. One entry per CDR3 protein, called by TCRdb with MiXCR from the RACE reads. The sample shows some 150,000 distinct CDR3 sequences, 12% of them seen only once. The sample consisted of whole blood, taken in connection with sensitization to the hapten diphenylcyclopropenone (DPC). These receptors originate from a woman aged 45-59 years with alopecia areata. Some clones in this sample may be carry-over from other donors' samples.

This sequence joins TRBV12-3 or TRBV12-4 and TRBJ2-3, with 7 bases matching TRBD2. Unmatched junction bases numbered 9, after V lost 6 bases and J lost 3 bases. The CDR3 runs to 15 residues. The DNA for the CDR3 is TGTGCCAGCAGGACAAGCGGGATAGGAACAGATACGCAGTATTTT. Translating it yields CASRTSGIGTDTQYF.

This clonotype was detected a few times. This rearrangement joins TRBV5-1 to TRBJ2-3, with 9 bases aligning to TRBD2. The CDR3 spans 18 residues. Per germline, CDR1 SGHRS and CDR2 YFSETQ. V lost 0 bases, J lost 1 base, and 9 bases stayed unmatched. CDR3 nucleotides: TGCGCCAGCAGCTTGGGTCTAGCGGGACCGCGGGGCACAGATACGCAGTATTTT. It is translated as CASSLGLAGPRGTDTQYF.

This clonotype showed up just a few times. The V and J genes are TRBV5-5 and TRBJ2-1, with D perhaps matching TRBD1 (5 bases). Germline V lookup: CDR1 SGHKS, CDR2 YYEKEE (reference sequence). The CDR3 is made up of 15 amino acids. Trimming removed 4 bases at V and 8 bases at J, with 19 bases between. The CDR3 sequence is CASSQGYGHTYEQFF. CDR3 coding DNA: TGTGCCAGCAGCCAGGGATATGGGCACACCTATGAGCAGTTCTTC.

Worth noting for this clonotype: The junction shows a germline mismatch at one end, possibly a read error. The V gene is TRBV7-2, the J gene TRBJ1-6; D possibly corresponds to TRBD1 (6 bases). The CDR3 extends over 14 amino acids. In germline, CDR1 is SGHTA, CDR2 FQGNSA. In DNA form, the CDR3 reads TGTGCCAGCAGCGAGGGGGGCCGCAATTCACCCCTCCGCTTT. Amino acid sequence: CASSEGGRNSPLRF.

This clonotype was observed a single time. This may be a read error: a much more frequent sequence differs by one nucleotide. The J gene is TRBJ2-1, the V gene TRBV5-1; 9 bases match TRBD2. Looked up from germline, CDR1 is SGHRS and CDR2 is YFSETQ. Unmatched junction bases numbered 8, after V lost 6 bases and J lost 7 bases. The CDR3 totals 14 residues. The CDR3 loop reads CASTFSGSSNEQFF. The DNA of the CDR3 is TGCGCCAGCACCTTTAGCGGGAGCTCGAATGAGCAGTTCTTC.

The table lists this clonotype with a few counts. V gene TRBV12-3 or TRBV12-4 combines with J gene TRBJ2-1, with TRBD2 as a possible D gene (7 bases). CDR3 size: 16 residues. V lost 5 bases to trimming and J lost 9 bases, with 23 bases between them. The CDR3 loop reads CASSILRGGGSGEQFF. Written as DNA, the CDR3 is TGTGCCAGCAGTATACTCCGTGGCGGGGGCTCGGGTGAGCAGTTCTTC.

This chain links TRBV7-3 with TRBJ2-4; the match to TRBD1 covers 10 bases. CDR1 and CDR2 (germline): SGHTA, FQGTGA. The J segment lost 0 bases and the V segment lost 5 bases, leaving 4 bases of the junction unmatched. The CDR3 loop spans 16 amino acids. CDR3 sequence (DNA): TGTGCCAGCAGCCAGACAGGGGGCTTAGCCAAAAACATTCAGTACTTC. This codes for CASSQTGGLAKNIQYF.

The chain recombines TRBV4-1 with TRBJ1-1; possible D gene TRBD1, 5 bases. Trimming shortened V by 0 bases and J by 1 base, and 12 bases separated the two germline ends. Germline loops: CDR1 MGHRA, CDR2 YSYEKL. CDR3 size: 16 residues. CDR3 in DNA: TGCGCCAGCAGCCAAGATTCCGACAGCCCGAACACTGAAGCTTTCTTT. Residues: CASSQDSDSPNTEAFF.

In the case of this clonotype: The CDR3 does not end in the conserved phenylalanine or tryptophan, so this is likely a read error. The DNA is omitted, as the CDR3 cannot be located on it reliably, and the CDR3 follows TCRdb's listing. CDR3 sequence: CASSKGREYP. The gene calls are TRBV21-1 and TRBJ1-6. TRBV21-1 is recorded as a pseudogene. A total of 10 residues make up the CDR3, ends included.

This clonotype was seen only a few times. The gene calls are TRBV28 and TRBJ2-7; the D call may be TRBD1 or TRBD2 (6 bases each). Trimming cost V 6 bases and J 4 bases, with 19 bases left between them. Germline V gene lookup returns CDR1 MDHEN and CDR2 SYDVKM. This CDR3 is 15 amino acids long. The CDR3 spells CASSPTGGTRYEQYF. DNA for the CDR3: TGTGCCAGCAGCCCGACCGGGGGCACCAGATACGAGCAGTACTTC.

In its sample, this clonotype was seen a few times. V and J are TRBV20-1 and TRBJ2-7, with D tentatively TRBD2 (6 bases). The germline V gene has CDR1 DFQATT and CDR2 SNEGSKA (reference sequence). V lost 3 bases, J lost 3 bases, and 15 bases lay in between. CDR3 length equals 14 residues. This chain's CDR3 is CSASRTSSIYEQYF. The CDR3 DNA reads as TGCAGTGCTAGCCGAACTAGCTCTATCTACGAGCAGTACTTC.

Comments on this clonotype: Being one base from a much bigger clone, this may be a read error. Lacking the conserved final phenylalanine or tryptophan, this CDR3 likely reflects a read error. The chain links TRBV2 to TRBJ1-2; TRBD1 agrees at 8 bases. Germline V gives CDR1 SNHLY, CDR2 FYNNEI. The CDR3 extends over 12 amino acids. The ends lost 4 bases at V and 8 bases at J; junction bases unmatched: 3. CDR3 nucleotides: TGTGCCAGCAGTGCCGACAGGGGAGGCTACACCATC. Its protein is CASSADRGGYTI.

In this sample, this clonotype turned up a few times. J is TRBJ2-1 and V is TRBV11-2; D ambiguous. Germline CDR1 and CDR2: SGHAT and FQNNGV. This CDR3 has 12 amino acids. Between the trimmed V and J ends, which lost 3 bases and 6 bases, there was a span of 6 bases. CDR3 in DNA: TGTGCCAGCAGCTTCAGTGGCAATGAGCAGTTCTTC. Translation: CASSFSGNEQFF.

There are a few counts of this clonotype. The rearrangement joins TRBV7-2 to TRBJ2-7, with D hard to call. There are 12 residues in the CDR3. V was trimmed by 5 bases and J by 6 bases, leaving 11 bases between them. Germline V gene data show CDR1 as SGHTA and CDR2 as FQGNSA. CDR3 sequence: CASSRSGGEQYF. CDR3 bases: TGTGCCAGCAGCCGCTCCGGTGGCGAGCAGTACTTC.